This T cell receptor beta chain was recorded in a study of cytomegalovirus exposure and HLA in healthy donors. The V gene's germline CDR1 is SNHLY and CDR2 FYNNEI. CDR3 length equals 15 residues. Deletions cut 6 bases from V and 4 bases from J, with 18 bases between. With 60 Vbeta and 13 Jbeta primers, the PCR was carried out. TCRdb keeps only in-frame clones here, not all; method: immunoSEQ multiplex PCR. Of roughly 140,000 clones listed, 80% to 90% are singletons. The V call is TRBV2, the J call TRBJ1-2; TRBD1 might be the D (5 bases). The source of this sequence is a woman aged 18-29 years in good health and CMV-seronegative. Sequenced: PBMCs. CDR3 DNA: TGTGCCAGCAGCCTAGGGCGGCAGGGAGGCTATGGCTACACCTTC. This encodes CASSLGRQGGYGYTF.